This T cell receptor (beta chain) came from a study of OX40 agonist ivuxolimab in advanced cancers. General study points: Some patients who did not respond also had low normalized T-cell clonal expansion. Among T cells, CD8+ cells averaged more expanded clones than CD4+ cells.

Sequencing was performed with immunoSEQ multiplex PCR; in TCRdb, only in-frame clones are kept and a portion is missing. The data hold about 40,000 clones, with roughly four fifths observed a single time. Worth noting for this clone: Its cognate antigen is unknown.

The CDR3 totals 13 residues. CDR1 and CDR2 (germline): MNHNS, SASEGT. V lost 6 bases and J 2 bases, leaving 10 bases between the germline ends. The receptor was isolated from an adult with an advanced solid tumor such as melanoma, head and neck, liver or kidney cancer. Sequencing used CD4+ or CD8+ T cells sorted from blood, obtained in a trial of the OX40 agonist ivuxolimab. The V gene is TRBV6-1, the J gene TRBJ1-1, with no clear D. The DNA for the CDR3 is TGTGCCAGCAGGGCCCTCGGAAACACTGAAGCTTTCTTT. Its protein product is CASRALGNTEAFF.